The present T cell receptor (beta chain) was sequenced within a study of cytomegalovirus exposure and HLA in healthy donors. Study-wide results and limits: In a later analysis, specific HLA alleles were associated with 15,000 or so TCR beta sequences at a 0.05 false discovery rate. A later analysis showed HLA-associated TCR beta chains outstripping equally common others in clonal expansion. TCR beta sequences reportedly predicted most subjects' HLA-A and HLA-B alleles accurately.

Trimming shortened V by 7 bases and J by 7 bases, and 21 bases separated the two germline ends. The CDR3 length is 15 residues. Germline CDR1 and CDR2: SGHRS and YFSETQ. It was healthy bone marrow donors who served as donors. Amplification used 60 Vbeta primers and 13 Jbeta primers. The assay was immunoSEQ multiplex PCR, and TCRdb's table has in-frame clones only and misses some. This table holds 100,000 to 150,000 clones, 70% to 80% found once. On this clone: Its antigen is not identified.

The sample was PBMCs. The source is a woman aged 60-75 years in good health and CMV-seronegative. The gene calls are TRBV5-1 and TRBJ2-1, with a tentative D call TRBD2 (7 bases). CDR3 protein: CASGSLGGGPNEQFF. CDR3 DNA sequence: TGCGCCAGCGGGTCGTTGGGGGGGGGCCCAAATGAGCAGTTCTTC.